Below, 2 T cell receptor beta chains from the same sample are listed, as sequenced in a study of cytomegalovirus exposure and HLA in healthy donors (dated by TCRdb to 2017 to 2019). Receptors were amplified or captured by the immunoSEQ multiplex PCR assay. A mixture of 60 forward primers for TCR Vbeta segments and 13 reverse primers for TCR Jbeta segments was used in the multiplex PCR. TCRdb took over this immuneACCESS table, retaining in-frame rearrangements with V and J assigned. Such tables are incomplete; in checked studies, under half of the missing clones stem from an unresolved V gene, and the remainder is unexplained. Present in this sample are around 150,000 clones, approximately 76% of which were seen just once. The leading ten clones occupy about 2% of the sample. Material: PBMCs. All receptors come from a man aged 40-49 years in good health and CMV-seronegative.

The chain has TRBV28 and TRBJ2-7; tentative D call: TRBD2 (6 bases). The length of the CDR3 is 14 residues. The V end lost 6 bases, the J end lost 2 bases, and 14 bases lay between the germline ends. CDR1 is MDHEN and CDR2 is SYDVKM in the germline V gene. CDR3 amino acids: CASSPGLPPYEQYF. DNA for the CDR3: TGTGCCAGCAGCCCGGGACTTCCCCCCTACGAGCAGTACTTC.

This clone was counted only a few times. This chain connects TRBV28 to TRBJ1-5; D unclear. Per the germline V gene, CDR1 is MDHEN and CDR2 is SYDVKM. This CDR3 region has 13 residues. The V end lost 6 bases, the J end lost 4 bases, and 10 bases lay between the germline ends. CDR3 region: CASSPPRNQPQHF. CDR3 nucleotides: TGTGCCAGCAGCCCACCCAGGAATCAGCCCCAGCATTTT. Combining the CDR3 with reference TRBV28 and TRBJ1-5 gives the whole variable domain DVKVTQSSRYLVKRTGEKVFLECVQDMDHENMFWYRQDPGLGLRLIYFSYDVKMKEKGDIPEGYSVSREKKERFSLILESASTNQTSMYLCASSPPRNQPQHFGDGTRLSIL.